This T cell receptor beta chain was recorded in a study of blood T cell repertoires in COVID-19. The wider study: The United States, Italy and Spain were the sources of the acute and convalescent COVID-19 samples. In each case, the material was cDNA or gDNA derived from T cells, B-cell-depleted T cells, or PBMCs.

There are 15 residues in the CDR3. Trimming pared 5 bases from V and 0 bases from J, leaving 13 bases between. The germline gives CDR1 SGHTA, CDR2 FQGTGA. Methods used by the authors: The authors estimated nucleated cell counts from reference gene primer amplification. Clones were read by immunoSEQ multiplex PCR, and TCRdb kept only the in-frame ones, dropping some. That table supplies the V and J calls and clone size; D and trimming were determined from the DNA. The sample lists 200,000 to 250,000 clones; roughly nine tenths were seen once. The genes are TRBV7-3 and TRBJ1-2; D is unresolved. This receptor was taken from a man in his sixties who had recovered from COVID-19. Material: peripheral blood. The CDR3 sequence is CASSPHPETNYGYTF. CDR3 nucleotide sequence: TGTGCCAGCAGCCCGCACCCTGAGACTAACTATGGCTACACCTTC. Together with reference TRBV7-3 and TRBJ1-2, the CDR3 gives the full variable domain: GAGVSQTPSNKVTEKGKYVELRCDPISGHTALYWYRQSLGQGPEFLIYFQGTGAADDSGLPNDRFFAVRPEGSVSTLKIQRTERGDSAVYLCASSPHPETNYGYTFGSGTRLTVV.